This TCR beta chain was sequenced for a study of OX40 agonist ivuxolimab in advanced cancers. In the study overall: Each dose-escalation patient presented with hepatocellular carcinoma, melanoma, renal cell or head and neck cancer.

The method was immunoSEQ multiplex PCR; TCRdb's version includes in-frame clones alone and lacks a portion of them. The sample includes tens of thousands of clones, approximately 85% of them seen just once. V dropped 6 bases and J dropped 3 bases, with 10 bases sitting between them. The CDR3 spans 13 residues. Germline V gene sequence: CDR1 MNHNS, CDR2 SASEGT. The TCR comes from an adult with an advanced solid tumor such as melanoma, head and neck, liver or kidney cancer. The sequencing here drew on CD4+ or CD8+ T cells sorted from blood, taken in a trial of the OX40 agonist ivuxolimab. This chain uses TRBV6-1 with TRBJ2-3, with D uncertain. Written as DNA, the CDR3 is TGTGCCAGCAGCCTCTGGTTTACAGATACGCAGTATTTT. It is translated as CASSLWFTDTQYF.